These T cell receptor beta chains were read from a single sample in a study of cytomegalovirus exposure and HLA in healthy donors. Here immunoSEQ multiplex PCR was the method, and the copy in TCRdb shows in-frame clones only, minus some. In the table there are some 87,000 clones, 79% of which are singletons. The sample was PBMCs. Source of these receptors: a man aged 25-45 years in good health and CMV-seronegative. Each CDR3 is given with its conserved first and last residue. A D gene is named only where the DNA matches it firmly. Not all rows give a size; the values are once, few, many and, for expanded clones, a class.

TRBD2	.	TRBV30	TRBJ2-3	CALTSGLTDTQYF	TGTGCCTTGACTAGCGGTCTCACAGATACGCAGTATTTT
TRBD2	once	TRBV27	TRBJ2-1	CASSVLGASGGGEQFF	TGTGCCAGCAGCGTATTGGGGGCTAGCGGGGGGGGAGAGCAGTTCTTC
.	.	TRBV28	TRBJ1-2	CASSLQGPYGYTF	TGTGCCAGCAGTCTACAGGGTCCCTATGGCTACACCTTC
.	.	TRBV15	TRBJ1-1	CATSRDQQGETFF	TGTGCCACCAGCAGAGATCAACAGGGAGAAACTTTCTTT
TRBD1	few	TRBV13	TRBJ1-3	CASSLEGQPGNTIYF	TGTGCCAGCAGCTTAGAGGGACAGCCTGGAAACACCATATATTTT
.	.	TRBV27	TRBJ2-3	CASSLVSADTQYF	TGTGCCAGCAGCCTGGTGAGTGCAGATACGCAGTATTTT
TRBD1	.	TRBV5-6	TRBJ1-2	CASSLLDRGYGYTF	TGTGCCAGCAGCTTGTTGGACAGGGGTTATGGCTACACCTTC
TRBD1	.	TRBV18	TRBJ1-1	CASSPFMTGRNTEAFF	TGTGCCAGCTCACCTTTCATGACAGGGCGGAACACTGAAGCTTTCTTT
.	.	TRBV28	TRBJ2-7	CASSFWAGGSYEQYF	TGTGCCAGCAGTTTTTGGGCAGGAGGCTCCTACGAGCAGTACTTC
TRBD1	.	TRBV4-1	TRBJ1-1	CAGSQGQGEAFF	TGCGCCGGCAGCCAAGGACAGGGGGAAGCTTTCTTT
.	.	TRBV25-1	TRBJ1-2	CASSGTGYGGYTF	TGTGCCAGCAGTGGAACAGGGTATGGTGGCTACACCTTC
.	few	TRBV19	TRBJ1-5	CASSTRTVLSPQHF	TGTGCCAGTAGTACCCGGACAGTCCTCTCGCCCCAGCATTTT
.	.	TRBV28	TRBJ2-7	CASRGGGGRNEQYF	TGTGCCAGCAGGGGGGGCGGGGGTAGAAACGAGCAGTACTTC
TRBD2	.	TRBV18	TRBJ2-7	CASSPTSAYEQYF	TGTGCCAGCTCACCGACTAGCGCGTACGAGCAGTACTTC
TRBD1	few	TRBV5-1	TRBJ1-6	CASRTGQNSPLHF	TGCGCCAGCCGGACAGGGCAAAATTCACCCCTCCACTTT
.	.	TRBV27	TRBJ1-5	CASSDTGNQPQHF	TGTGCCAGCAGTGATACAGGGAATCAGCCCCAGCATTTT
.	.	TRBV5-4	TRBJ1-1	CASSLVGRRTEAFF	TGTGCCAGCAGCTTGGTAGGGAGGAGGACTGAAGCTTTCTTT
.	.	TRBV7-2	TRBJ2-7	CASTRDPRGDEQYF	TGTGCCAGCACCCGTGACCCACGAGGAGACGAGCAGTACTTC
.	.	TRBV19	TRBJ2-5	CASSTMGPFQETQYF	TGTGCCAGTAGTACGATGGGCCCGTTTCAAGAGACCCAGTACTTC
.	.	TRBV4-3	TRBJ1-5	CASSQDRGQPQHF	TGCGCCAGCAGCCAAGATAGGGGTCAGCCCCAGCATTTT
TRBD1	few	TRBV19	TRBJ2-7	CASTPGQGGHEQYF	TGTGCCAGCACTCCAGGACAGGGGGGTCACGAGCAGTACTTC
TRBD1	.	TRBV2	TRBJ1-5	CASSDRGRGSNQPQHF	TGTGCCAGCAGTGACAGGGGGCGAGGTAGCAATCAGCCCCAGCATTTT
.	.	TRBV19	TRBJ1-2	CASGGGKGYGYTF	TGTGCCAGTGGGGGGGGCAAGGGCTATGGCTACACCTTC
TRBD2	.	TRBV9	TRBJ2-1	CASSSGGANEQFF	TGTGCCAGCAGCTCGGGGGGGGCCAATGAGCAGTTCTTC
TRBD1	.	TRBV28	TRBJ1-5	CASSEDRDREKPQHF	TGTGCCAGCAGCGAAGACCGGGACAGGGAGAAGCCCCAGCATTTT
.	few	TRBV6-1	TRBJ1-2	CASSEVAGSRDGYTF	TGTGCCAGCAGTGAAGTGGCAGGGTCGCGCGATGGCTACACCTTC
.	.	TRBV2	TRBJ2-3	CASSEIAVRLSTDTQYF	TGTGCCAGCAGCGAAATTGCCGTCAGGTTGAGCACAGATACGCAGTATTTT
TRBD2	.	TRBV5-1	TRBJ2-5	CASSLGLAGGRETQYF	TGCGCCAGCAGCTTGGGACTAGCGGGGGGCCGGGAGACCCAGTACTTC
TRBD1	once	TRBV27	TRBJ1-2	CASSLFPTGMGPGYGYTF	TGTGCCAGCAGTTTATTCCCGACAGGGATGGGACCCGGGTATGGCTACACCTTC
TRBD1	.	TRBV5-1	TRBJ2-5	CASSLGQGQETQYF	TGCGCCAGCAGCTTAGGACAGGGCCAAGAGACCCAGTACTTC
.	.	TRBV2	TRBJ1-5	CASNRDTSQPQHF	TGTGCCAGCAATCGGGACACTTCACAGCCCCAGCATTTT
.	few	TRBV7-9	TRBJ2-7	CASSSQGTPKPYEQYF	TGTGCCAGCAGCTCACAGGGGACTCCCAAACCGTACGAGCAGTACTTC
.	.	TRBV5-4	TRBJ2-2	CASSLTWRNTGELFF	TGTGCCAGCAGCCTGACTTGGCGGAACACCGGGGAGCTGTTTTTT
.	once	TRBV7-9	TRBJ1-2	CASSLGLGREGGYTF	TGTGCCAGCAGCTTAGGTTTAGGCAGGGAGGGAGGCTACACCTTC
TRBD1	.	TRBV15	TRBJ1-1	CATGQGMGTEAFF	TGTGCCACCGGACAGGGGATGGGCACTGAAGCTTTCTTT
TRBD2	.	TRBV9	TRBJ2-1	CASSKGLAGGVYNEQFF	TGTGCCAGCAGCAAGGGTCTAGCGGGGGGGGTATACAATGAGCAGTTCTTC